The present entry profiles one T cell receptor (beta chain) with its context. The antigen is unknown. This sample was taken from a study of graft-versus-host responses after intestinal transplantation. As for the study in general: Every recipient underwent anti-thymocyte globulin induction, then tacrolimus and steroids for approximately 3 years. Regarding the study as a whole: HvG clone declines early post-transplant were associated with peak circulating GvH levels. GvH clonotypes were identified within recipient marrow, with a subset emerging first in ileum or blood.

From germline, CDR1 is SGDLS and CDR2 YYNGEE. CDR3 length: 15 residues. V lost 0 bases to trimming and J lost 8 bases, with 15 bases between them. Sequencing was performed with immunoSEQ multiplex PCR; in TCRdb, only in-frame clones are kept and a portion is missing. Of around 97,000 clones in the sample, roughly 93% are singletons; the top ten hold roughly 1.2%. This sequence was found in a human donor who received an intestinal transplant. The chain uses TRBV9 and TRBJ1-3; TRBD1 might be the D (5 bases). The material was unstimulated CD8+ T cells sorted from spleen or lymph node cells, obtained before intestinal transplant. The DNA for the CDR3 is TGTGCCAGCAGCGTAGGGGGGTTGGTAAGGGACACCATATATTTT. It specifies CASSVGGLVRDTIYF.